These T cell receptor beta chains were read from a single sample in a study of cytomegalovirus exposure and HLA in healthy donors. Clones were read by immunoSEQ multiplex PCR, and TCRdb kept only the in-frame ones, dropping some. Among some 170,000 clones listed, roughly nine tenths were seen once. The sample was PBMCs. All receptors derive from a woman in her twenties or thirties in good health and CMV-seronegative. CDR3s include the opening cysteine and the closing phenylalanine or tryptophan. D genes are given only for firm matches. Size is stated for part of the rows, as once, few or many counts, or as a class when the clone is expanded.

.,TRBD2,TRBJ2-2,TRBV25-1,CASRRGAGGELFF,TGTGCCAGCAGGCGGGGGGCAGGCGGGGAGCTGTTTTTT
.,.,TRBJ2-3,TRBV4-1,CASSLPVAGSTDTQYF,TGCGCCAGCAGCCTTCCTGTGGCGGGGAGCACAGATACGCAGTATTTT
.,TRBD1,TRBJ1-1,TRBV19,CASRLTGGLMNTEAFF,TGTGCCAGTAGATTGACAGGGGGCCTAATGAACACTGAAGCTTTCTTT
.,.,TRBJ2-3,TRBV28,CAISERTDTQYF,TGTGCCATTAGCGAACGCACAGATACGCAGTATTTT
.,.,TRBJ2-1,TRBV7-9,CASSLSGQKPYNEQFF,TGTGCCAGCAGCCTCAGCGGGCAAAAACCCTACAATGAGCAGTTCTTC
.,TRBD2,TRBJ2-3,TRBV7-2,CASSLVLAGDPTDTQYF,TGTGCCAGCAGCTTAGTACTAGCGGGAGACCCGACAGATACGCAGTATTTT
.,.,TRBJ1-1,TRBV4-1,CASSQDGGGGTEAFF,TGCGCCAGCAGCCAAGACGGGGGGGGTGGTACTGAAGCTTTCTTT
.,.,TRBJ2-3,TRBV6-1,CASSATRADTQYF,TGTGCCAGCAGTGCAACTAGGGCAGATACGCAGTATTTT
.,TRBD1,TRBJ2-7,TRBV7-9,CASSFFTGTGTSPANF,TGTGCCAGCAGCTTTTTTACCGGGACAGGAACATCCCCCGCCAACTTC
.,TRBD2,TRBJ2-1,TRBV9,CASSPRLAGVGYEQFF,TGTGCCAGCAGCCCCCGCCTAGCGGGAGTTGGCTATGAGCAGTTCTTC
.,TRBD1,TRBJ2-2,TRBV7-8,CASSLGTGGLFF,TGTGCCAGCAGCTTAGGGACAGGGGGGCTGTTTTTT
once,.,TRBJ1-2,TRBV14,CASSTSLGVLNYGYTF,TGTGCCAGCAGCACGTCGTTAGGGGTCCTTAACTATGGCTACACCTTC
.,TRBD2,TRBJ2-5,TRBV18,CASSPGLAGARETQYF,TGTGCCAGCTCACCAGGCCTAGCGGGAGCTCGGGAGACCCAGTACTTC
.,.,TRBJ2-5,TRBV7-2,CASSFAGLQETQYF,TGTGCCAGCAGTTTTGCGGGCCTCCAAGAGACCCAGTACTTC
.,TRBD2,TRBJ2-5,TRBV7-9,CASSPGLAASETQYF,TGTGCCAGCAGCCCGGGACTAGCGGCGTCGGAGACCCAGTACTTC
.,.,TRBJ2-2,TRBV6-1,CASSEQRLRANTGELFF,TGTGCCAGCAGTGAACAACGACTCCGCGCGAACACCGGGGAGCTGTTTTTT
.,.,TRBJ1-5,TRBV6-1,CASSEGPFQPQHF,TGTGCCAGCAGTGAAGGGCCTTTTCAGCCCCAGCATTTT
.,.,TRBJ2-5,TRBV7-8,CASSLDRTTQETQYF,TGTGCCAGCAGCTTAGACCGGACTACCCAAGAGACCCAGTACTTC
.,TRBD1,TRBJ1-2,TRBV4-3,CASSQDLGTANYGYTF,TGCGCCAGCAGCCAAGATTTAGGGACAGCTAACTATGGCTACACCTTC
.,TRBD1,TRBJ2-7,TRBV7-9,CASSSFGTGGTYEQYF,TGTGCCAGCAGCTCGTTCGGGACAGGGGGAACCTACGAGCAGTACTTC
.,.,TRBJ1-2,TRBV18,CASSPRGGETYGYTF,TGTGCCAGCTCACCACGGGGAGGGGAAACCTATGGCTACACCTTC
.,.,TRBJ1-1,TRBV7-9,CASSIPDRHRAFF,TGTGCCAGCAGCATACCTGACAGGCACCGGGCTTTCTTT
once,TRBD2,TRBJ2-7,TRBV27,CASRSQGTSGSYEQYF,TGTGCCAGCAGGTCTCAGGGGACTAGCGGGAGTTACGAGCAGTACTTC
.,TRBD1,TRBJ2-2,TRBV6-5,CASTKGAGVTGELFF,TGTGCCAGCACAAAGGGGGCAGGTGTCACCGGGGAGCTGTTTTTT
.,TRBD2,TRBJ2-7,TRBV6-1,CASSEGLAGGREQYF,TGTGCCAGCAGTGAGGGACTAGCGGGGGGGAGGGAGCAGTACTTC
.,.,TRBJ2-5,TRBV6-1,CATKLAALETQYF,TGTGCCACCAAACTAGCCGCCCTGGAGACCCAGTACTTC
once,.,TRBJ1-1,TRBV28,CASSLSTNTEAFF,TGTGCCAGCAGTTTATCAACTAACACTGAAGCTTTCTTT
.,.,TRBJ2-7,TRBV28,CASSLGWGGASSYEQYF,TGTGCCAGCAGTCTGGGGTGGGGCGGGGCAAGCTCCTACGAGCAGTACTTC
.,TRBD1,TRBJ1-1,TRBV5-1,CASSITGANTEAFF,TGCGCCAGCAGCATCACAGGGGCGAACACTGAAGCTTTCTTT
.,TRBD2,TRBJ2-7,TRBV5-1,CASSAQGHPTSGRTSYEQYF,TGCGCCAGCAGCGCGCAGGGGCATCCGACTAGCGGGAGGACCTCCTACGAGCAGTACTTC
.,.,TRBJ2-1,TRBV6-5,CASSRGLIGNEQFF,TGTGCCAGCAGCCGAGGGTTGATAGGCAATGAGCAGTTCTTC
.,TRBD1,TRBJ1-1,TRBV18,CASSRSTGGTEAFF,TGTGCCAGCTCACGTTCCACAGGGGGCACTGAAGCTTTCTTT
.,.,TRBJ1-4,TRBV4-3,CASSAATNEKLFF,TGCGCCAGCAGCGCGGCAACTAATGAAAAACTGTTTTTT
.,TRBD2,TRBJ2-7,TRBV5-1,CASSLGLAGGPSSYEQYF,TGCGCCAGCAGCCTCGGACTAGCGGGGGGCCCTAGCTCCTACGAGCAGTACTTC
.,TRBD1,TRBJ2-7,TRBV9,CASGGQGAYEQYF,TGTGCCAGCGGAGGACAGGGAGCCTACGAGCAGTACTTC
.,TRBD1,TRBJ1-5,TRBV28,CASSLQGARNQPQHF,TGTGCCAGCAGTTTACAGGGGGCACGAAATCAGCCCCAGCATTTT
.,TRBD1,TRBJ2-7,TRBV27,CASSLSGGQGPYEQYF,TGTGCCAGCAGTTTATCGGGGGGACAGGGGCCCTACGAGCAGTACTTC
.,.,TRBJ2-3,TRBV18,CASSPLALDTQYF,TGTGCCAGCTCACCATTAGCTTTAGATACGCAGTATTTT
once,TRBD2,TRBJ2-1,TRBV4-3,CASSQGLAGGPESYNEQFF,TGCGCCAGCAGCCAAGGGCTAGCGGGGGGACCTGAATCCTACAATGAGCAGTTCTTC
once,.,TRBJ1-2,TRBV28,CASSLGTGRVGYTF,TGTGCCAGCAGTTTGGGAACAGGGAGAGTCGGCTACACCTTC
.,.,TRBJ1-3,TRBV28,CASSFRGNTIYF,TGTGCCAGCAGTTTCCGTGGAAACACCATATATTTT
.,.,TRBJ2-3,TRBV18,CASTHRTGMSLHTQYF,TGTGCCAGCACCCATAGAACAGGGATGAGCCTTCATACGCAGTATTTT
.,TRBD1,TRBJ1-2,TRBV10-3,CAISESDPPTGKDGYTF,TGTGCCATCAGTGAGTCGGACCCCCCGACAGGGAAGGATGGCTACACCTTC
.,.,TRBJ2-1,TRBV7-2,CASSLVGAAGQAFF,TGTGCCAGCAGCTTAGTAGGGGCCGCAGGGCAAGCGTTCTTC
.,TRBD2,TRBJ2-5,TRBV6-5,CASSYSTSGETQYF,TGTGCCAGCAGTTACTCGACTAGCGGGGAGACCCAGTACTTC
.,TRBD1,TRBJ2-7,TRBV27,CASSSKRGQIYEQYF,TGTGCCAGCAGTTCGAAAAGGGGGCAGATCTACGAGCAGTACTTC
.,.,TRBJ1-3,TRBV5-1,CASSLTGNSGNTIYF,TGCGCCAGCAGCTTGACAGGGAACTCTGGAAACACCATATATTTT
.,.,TRBJ2-5,TRBV7-9,CASSLVGAGAAETQYF,TGTGCCAGCAGCTTAGTGGGGGCGGGGGCTGCGGAGACCCAGTACTTC
.,TRBD1,TRBJ1-2,TRBV6-1,CASSDQGAGGYTF,TGTGCCAGCAGTGATCAGGGGGCGGGTGGCTACACCTTC
.,.,TRBJ2-7,TRBV18,CASSPSRGGEQYF,TGTGCCAGCTCACCATCGCGAGGCGGCGAGCAGTACTTC
.,TRBD1,TRBJ2-7,TRBV4-3,CASSQGQGDYEQYF,TGCGCCAGCAGCCAAGGACAGGGGGACTACGAGCAGTACTTC
.,.,TRBJ2-5,TRBV7-2,CASSLQLRQETQYF,TGTGCCAGCAGCTTACAACTCCGACAAGAGACCCAGTACTTC
.,.,TRBJ2-5,TRBV29-1,CSVERDSVGETQYF,TGCAGCGTTGAAAGGGACTCGGTTGGGGAGACCCAGTACTTC
.,TRBD2,TRBJ2-3,TRBV27,CASRLAASTDTQYF,TGTGCCAGCAGACTAGCGGCTAGCACAGATACGCAGTATTTT
.,.,TRBJ2-7,TRBV4-2,CASTMGAGVSYEQYF,TGTGCCAGCACCATGGGGGCAGGAGTCTCCTACGAGCAGTACTTC
.,.,TRBJ1-4,TRBV5-1,CASSLQGIREKLFF,TGCGCCAGCAGCTTACAGGGAATCAGGGAAAAACTGTTTTTT
.,TRBD1,TRBJ1-4,TRBV6-1,CASRRTGEGKLFF,TGTGCCAGCAGACGGACAGGGGAGGGAAAACTGTTTTTT
.,TRBD2,TRBJ2-3,TRBV5-1,CASSLVGLAGFTDTQYF,TGCGCCAGCAGCTTGGTGGGCCTAGCGGGATTCACAGATACGCAGTATTTT
few,TRBD1,TRBJ2-2,TRBV4-3,CASSRTGTGLTGELFF,TGCGCCAGCAGCCGAACTGGGACAGGGCTAACCGGGGAGCTGTTTTTT